One and the same sample provided the 15 T cell receptor beta chains below, sequenced in a study of graft-versus-host responses after intestinal transplantation. Measured with immunoSEQ multiplex PCR; TCRdb has only the in-frame clones, and not every one. The repertoire holds roughly 120,000 clones, with approximately 90% as singletons. Their antigens remain unidentified. Source: unstimulated CD4+ T cells sorted from spleen or lymph node cells, taken before intestinal transplant. The origin of the receptors is a human donor who received an intestinal transplant.

This rearrangement joins TRBV9 to TRBJ2-7; tentative D call: TRBD2 (5 bases). The CDR3 has 15 amino acids. The germline gives CDR1 SGDLS, CDR2 YYNGEE. Trimming shortened V by 0 bases and J by 5 bases, and 15 bases separated the two germline ends. The chain's CDR3 is CASSVGRKGFDEQYF. In DNA, the CDR3 is TGTGCCAGCAGCGTAGGGAGGAAGGGTTTCGACGAGCAGTACTTC.

The genes are TRBV4-2 and TRBJ1-6; 8 bases are shared with TRBD1. J was trimmed by 1 base and V by 4 bases; bases with no gene match: 6. CDR1 and CDR2 from the germline V gene are LGHNA and YNFKEQ. This CDR3 contains 17 residues. CDR3: CASSPQGAGSYNSPLHF. CDR3 in DNA: TGTGCCAGCAGCCCCCAGGGGGCCGGATCCTATAATTCACCCCTCCACTTT.

This rearrangement joins TRBV4-1 to TRBJ2-1; a possible D gene is TRBD2 (6 bases). In germline, CDR1 is MGHRA, CDR2 YSYEKL. The CDR3 spans 17 residues. Trimming took off 3 bases at V and 7 bases at J, with 22 bases between the two ends. This CDR3 is CASSQTLTASVWNEQFF. CDR3 bases: TGCGCCAGCAGCCAGACGCTCACGGCTAGCGTTTGGAATGAGCAGTTCTTC.

The J gene is TRBJ2-5, the V gene TRBV15, with D maybe TRBD2 (5 bases). Trimming cost V 1 base and J 11 bases, with 17 bases left between them. In germline, CDR1 is LNHNV, CDR2 YYDKDF (reference sequence). The CDR3 runs 14 residues. CDR3 loop: CATSRVAGVGEQYF. The DNA of the CDR3 is TGTGCCACCAGCAGAGTTGCTGGGGTCGGGGAGCAGTACTTC.

The V and J genes are TRBV6-1 and TRBJ1-5; a weak D match, TRBD1 (5 bases). The CDR3 is 15 residues long. Germline CDR1 reads MNHNS; CDR2 reads SASEGT. V was trimmed by 7 bases and J by 0 bases, leaving 13 bases between them. This chain's CDR3 is CASTGGTLSNQPQHF. Here the CDR3 DNA reads TGTGCCAGCACCGGCGGGACCCTTAGCAATCAGCCCCAGCATTTT.

J is TRBJ1-1 and V is TRBV5-5; D call uncertain. Germline CDR1 and CDR2: SGHKS and YYEKEE (reference sequence). V was shortened by 1 base and J by 3 bases, with 7 bases between the two germline ends. The CDR3 loop spans 13 amino acids. Written as DNA, the CDR3 is TGTGCCAGCAGCTTGTCGGTCGACACTGAAGCTTTCTTT. This sequence encodes CASSLSVDTEAFF.

The chain links TRBV19 to TRBJ1-1; 10 bases fit TRBD1. Losses at the gene ends were 6 bases for V and 5 bases for J; bases not matched to a gene: 6. There are 14 residues in the CDR3. Germline V CDR1 and CDR2: LNHDA, SQIVND (reference sequence). In DNA form, the CDR3 reads TGTGCCAGTAGGGGGGACAGGGGAGTAACTGAAGCTTTCTTT. It is translated as CASRGDRGVTEAFF.

This sequence joins TRBV29-1 and TRBJ2-5, with 8 nucleotides matching TRBD2. The length of the CDR3 is 16 residues. Trimming cost V 0 bases and J 5 bases; bases outside gene matches: 11. Germline CDR1 is SQVTM and CDR2 is ANQGSEA. This chain's CDR3 is CSVEDIPSGRGETQYF. CDR3 coding DNA: TGCAGCGTTGAAGACATCCCTTCCGGGAGGGGTGAGACCCAGTACTTC.

The chain is built from TRBV7-9 and TRBJ2-7; 12 bases are shared with TRBD1. The CDR3 is 15 residues long. Per germline, CDR1 SEHNR and CDR2 FQNEAQ (reference sequence). Losses at the gene ends were 2 bases for V and 7 bases for J; bases not matched to a gene: 6. The CDR3 region has the DNA TGTGCCAGCAGCTTACTGGGACAGGGGGCTGAAGAGCAGTACTTC. Protein: CASSLLGQGAEEQYF.

The J gene is TRBJ2-3, the V gene TRBV5-1; tentative D call: TRBD1 (5 bases). The CDR3 loop spans 16 amino acids. Trimming removed 0 bases at V and 1 base at J, with 12 bases between. Germline CDR1 SGHRS, CDR2 YFSETQ. The DNA for the CDR3 is TGCGCCAGCAGCTTGGGGTTACGCAGGGGCACAGATACGCAGTATTTT. Translation gives CASSLGLRRGTDTQYF.

The genes are TRBV29-1 and TRBJ2-5, with 9 nucleotides matching TRBD2. Trimming cost V 7 bases and J 0 bases; bases outside gene matches: 9. CDR3 length: 15 residues. The V gene's germline CDR1 is SQVTM and CDR2 ANQGSEA. DNA of the CDR3: TGCAGCGCCGCTCGGCTAGCGGGGTACCAAGAGACCCAGTACTTC. Translated: CSAARLAGYQETQYF.

This clone was recorded once. The chain employs TRBV7-2 and TRBJ2-6; D gene unclear. The CDR3 covers 15 residues. V was pared by 2 bases and J by 4 bases, with 9 bases between. Germline CDR1 reads SGHTA; CDR2 reads FQGNSA. The CDR3: CASSLSPSGANVLTF. CDR3 DNA: TGTGCCAGCAGCTTATCCCCATCCGGGGCCAACGTCCTGACTTTC.

The chain couples TRBV5-1 to TRBJ2-2, with 7 bases aligning to TRBD2. This CDR3 comprises 18 residues. V dropped 0 bases and J dropped 1; count of bases not matched to a gene: 9. Germline values: CDR1 SGHRS, CDR2 YFSETQ. CDR3 residues: CASSLVGLDIENTGELFF. CDR3 in DNA: TGCGCCAGCAGCTTGGTAGGACTAGATATCGAGAACACCGGGGAGCTGTTTTTT.

The rearrangement joins TRBV5-1 to TRBJ2-3; 11 nucleotides match TRBD2. The V gene end was trimmed by 3 bases and the J gene end by 5 bases; junction bases not matched to a gene: 11. The CDR3 length is 17 residues. The V gene's germline CDR1 is SGHRS and CDR2 YFSETQ. CDR3 in DNA: TGCGCCAGCAGCTCAGGACTAGCGGGCCCCCGGGGAGATACGCAGTATTTT. Amino acid sequence: CASSSGLAGPRGDTQYF.

In this sample, this clone turned up once. The chain uses TRBV4-3 and TRBJ2-5; TRBD2 matches 10 bases. The CDR3 is 17 amino acids. From germline, CDR1 is LGHNA and CDR2 YSLEER. V was pared by 1 base and J by 1 base, with 6 bases of the junction left unmatched. CDR3 coding DNA: TGCGCCAGCAGCCAAGTGGTACAGCGGGGGGGCCAAGAGACCCAGTACTTC. It specifies CASSQVVQRGGQETQYF.